These 4 T cell receptor beta chains share one sample of origin, sequenced in a study of cytomegalovirus exposure and HLA in healthy donors. PCR amplification relied on 60 Vbeta primers (plus 13 Jbeta primers). TCRdb's copy holds only in-frame clones and misses some; the assay was immunoSEQ multiplex PCR. The table shows approximately 100,000 clones, with approximately 76% occurring only once. The sample consisted of PBMCs. These TCRs come from a woman under 30 in good health and CMV-seropositive.

Only one count was recorded for this clone. This chain uses TRBV2 with TRBJ1-2; 7 nucleotides line up with TRBD1. V was clipped by 7 bases and J by 4 bases; unmatched bases: 6. Germline-derived CDR1 and CDR2 are SNHLY and FYNNEI. The length of the CDR3 is 13 residues. In nucleotides, the CDR3 is TGTGCCAGCACCCCGGGACAGAGCTATGGCTACACCTTC. This translates into CASTPGQSYGYTF.

CDR3 sequence: CAWSADRERKLFF. The CDR3 DNA reads as TGTGCCTGGAGTGCAGACAGGGAACGAAAACTGTTTTTT. The chain couples TRBV30 to TRBJ1-4; the match to TRBD1 covers 7 bases. This CDR3 contains 13 residues. CDR1 and CDR2 from the germline V gene are GTSNPN and SVGIG (reference sequence). With 1 base clipped from V and 10 bases from J, the junction kept 6 bases outside the gene matches.

The chain is built from TRBV29-1 and TRBJ2-1, with TRBD2 matching over 7 bases. Per the germline V gene, CDR1 is SQVTM and CDR2 is ANQGSEA. The junction had 6 bases not matched to a gene; V was cut back by 7 bases and J by 0 bases. The CDR3 extends over 14 amino acids. The CDR3 spells CSAPGGSSYNEQFF. CDR3 in DNA: TGCAGCGCCCCGGGCGGGAGCTCCTACAATGAGCAGTTCTTC.

The CDR3 reads CASRGAGVREQYF. The CDR3 DNA reads as TGTGCCAGCAGAGGAGCGGGAGTGCGGGAGCAGTACTTC. V is TRBV6-1 and J is TRBJ2-7, with TRBD2 matching over 8 bases. This CDR3 spans 13 amino acids. V lost 6 bases, J lost 7 bases, and 8 bases stayed unmatched. The V gene's germline CDR1 is MNHNS and CDR2 SASEGT.